Shown below are 10 T cell receptor beta chains from a single sample sequenced in a study of blood T cell repertoires in COVID-19. Only in-frame clones appear in the TCRdb table, and some are missing; sequencing was by immunoSEQ multiplex PCR. The table shows around 70,000 clones, with more than 75% occurring only once. Sequenced sample: peripheral blood. The source of these receptors is a woman between 18 and 29 years old with acute or convalescent COVID-19.

The chain employs TRBV19 and TRBJ2-7, with D possibly TRBD1 on 5 matching bases. Per germline, CDR1 LNHDA and CDR2 SQIVND (reference sequence). The CDR3 consists of 14 residues. The V end was cut by 5 bases, the J end by 7 bases, with 18 bases between. This CDR3 is CASSGPGQGGEQYF. The CDR3 coding sequence is TGTGCCAGTAGTGGCCCCGGCCAGGGCGGAGAGCAGTACTTC.

V gene TRBV18 combines with J gene TRBJ2-3, with D perhaps TRBD1 (7 bases). Germline V gene data show CDR1 as KGHSH and CDR2 as LQKENI. This CDR3 contains 16 residues. The V gene lost 3 bases and the J gene lost 3 bases, with 16 bases spanning the gap. The CDR3 DNA reads as TGTGCCAGCTCACCTCGAGGAGGGGGCGGGACAGATACGCAGTATTTT. The encoded protein is CASSPRGGGGTDTQYF.

The chain joins TRBV10-2 to TRBJ2-5; 10 bases align to TRBD2. Germline V gives CDR1 WSHSY, CDR2 SAAADI. This CDR3 contains 18 residues. Losses at the gene ends were 4 bases for V and 5 bases for J; bases not matched to a gene: 16. CDR3 coding DNA: TGCGCCAGCAGTGGTTCCTTCGTGGGGCTAGCGGGAGTTGAGACCCAGTACTTC. It encodes CASSGSFVGLAGVETQYF.

The chain employs TRBV3-1 (or the pseudogene TRBV3-2) and TRBJ1-6; possibly TRBD1 for D (5 bases). Germline-derived CDR1 and CDR2 are LGHDT and YNNKEL (reference sequence). This CDR3 has 13 residues. V was pared by 1 base and J by 10 bases, with 8 bases between. The CDR3 sequence: CASSQVRGSPLHF. CDR3 sequence (DNA): TGTGCCAGCAGCCAAGTTAGGGGATCACCCCTCCACTTT.

The chain carries TRBV18 and TRBJ1-5; possibly TRBD1 for D (6 bases). The CDR3 has 15 amino acids. Trimming left V 3 bases short and J 3 bases short, with 12 bases between. Germline loops: CDR1 KGHSH, CDR2 LQKENI. The CDR3 nucleotides are TGTGCCAGCTCACCCTCGGGACAAGTCAATCAGCCCCAGCATTTT. Protein product: CASSPSGQVNQPQHF.

J is TRBJ1-6 and V is TRBV2; D may be TRBD1 (6 bases). Germline lookup yields CDR1 SNHLY and CDR2 FYNNEI. The V and J ends lost 7 bases and 7 bases respectively, with 14 bases between them. This CDR3 comprises 14 residues. In nucleotides, the CDR3 is TGTGCCAGCAACGAACAGGGTGCCAATTCACCCCTCCACTTT. Its protein is CASNEQGANSPLHF.

This clone was counted only a few times. V is TRBV28 and J is TRBJ1-5, with 9 positions matching TRBD1. This CDR3 contains 17 residues. Germline V gene data show CDR1 as MDHEN and CDR2 as SYDVKM. V lost 3 bases, J lost 1 base, and 7 bases stayed unmatched. Written as DNA, the CDR3 is TGTGCCAGCAGTTTCTGGGACAGGGATGGGAGCAATCAGCCCCAGCATTTT. This translates into CASSFWDRDGSNQPQHF.

The chain carries TRBV2 and TRBJ1-1, with D possibly being TRBD1 (6 bases). This CDR3 has 13 amino acids. Deletions cut 4 bases from V and 5 bases from J, with 11 bases between. Germline loops: CDR1 SNHLY, CDR2 FYNNEI. CDR3 protein: CASSAGDGTEAFF. Here the CDR3 DNA reads TGTGCCAGCAGTGCAGGGGATGGGACTGAAGCTTTCTTT. The full variable domain, in which reference TRBV2 and TRBJ1-1 provide the parts outside the CDR3, is EPEVTQTPSHQVTQMGQEVILRCVPISNHLYFYWYRQILGQKVEFLVSFYNNEISEKSEIFDDQFSVERPDGSNFTLKIRSTKLEDSAMYFCASSAGDGTEAFFGQGTRLTVV.

The V call is TRBV19, the J call TRBJ1-5; unclear D gene. The CDR3 is 15 amino acids. Germline values: CDR1 LNHDA, CDR2 SQIVND (reference sequence). Trimming removed 3 bases at V and 0 bases at J, with 9 bases between. The CDR3 DNA sequence: TGTGCCAGTAGTATGGGCAGTCCTAGCAATCAGCCCCAGCATTTT. Amino acid sequence: CASSMGSPSNQPQHF.

Only a few counts were recorded for this clone. This CDR3 is CASSLGGRAGRKGEQFF. CDR3 DNA: TGTGCCAGCAGCTTAGGTGGGAGGGCCGGTCGTAAGGGTGAGCAGTTCTTC. The chain joins TRBV7-2 to TRBJ2-1; 7 nucleotides match TRBD2. Germline V lookup: CDR1 SGHTA, CDR2 FQGNSA. V dropped 1 base and J dropped 9; count of bases not matched to a gene: 15. The CDR3 spans 17 residues.